The 23 T cell receptor beta chains reported below all come from one sample, sequenced in a study of identical twins. MiXCR, applied by TCRdb to the 5' RACE reads, yields one record per CDR3 protein. Found here are fewer than 350,000 distinct CDR3 sequences, about 8% of them singletons; the top ten hold approximately 2%. These data were also reused for a study on yellow fever vaccine responses in identical twins.

The sequenced material came from memory (CD45RO+) T cells sorted from blood. All receptors derive from a woman aged 18-29 years in good health.

This clonotype has ten or more counts. The rearrangement uses TRBV3-1 and TRBJ2-5; 10 bases match TRBD2. V shed 0 bases, J shed 7 bases, and the junction held 14 bases outside the gene matches. CDR3 length: 18 residues. The germline V gene has CDR1 LGHDT and CDR2 YNNKEL (reference sequence). Written as DNA, the CDR3 is TGTGCCAGCAGCCAAGAAGGGCTAGCGGGGGCGCGTGGAGGGACCCAGTACTTC. It codes for CASSQEGLAGARGGTQYF.

The sample holds a few counts of this clonotype. The J gene is TRBJ2-7, the V gene TRBV5-5, with 7 nucleotides matching TRBD2. CDR1 and CDR2 from the germline V gene are SGHKS and YYEKEE (reference sequence). The trim removed 4 bases at V and 4 bases at J, leaving 14 bases unmatched. The CDR3 consists of 16 residues. The CDR3 sequence: CASSTSPASGWYEQYF. CDR3 coding DNA: TGTGCCAGCAGCACCTCCCCGGCTAGCGGCTGGTACGAGCAGTACTTC.

The chain recombines TRBV6-1 with TRBJ1-6; no definite D call. V was cut by 2 bases and J by 7 bases, with 9 bases left in between. Per the germline V gene, CDR1 is MNHNS and CDR2 is SASEGT. The CDR3 sequence is 14 residues long. This CDR3 reads CASSERIENSPLHF. DNA for the CDR3: TGTGCCAGCAGTGAAAGGATAGAAAATTCACCCCTCCACTTT.

On this clonotype itself: One base away lies a much larger clone, so this may be a sequencing read error. The gene calls are TRBV6-4 and TRBJ2-1, with 7 bases that match TRBD2. Germline V CDR1 and CDR2: MRHNA, SNTAGT. Trimming took 2 bases from V and 7 from J; bases not matched to a gene: 8. CDR3 length equals 15 residues. The CDR3 region is CASSDRRAGNNEQFF. The DNA of the CDR3 is TGTGCCAGCAGTGACCGTAGAGCGGGAAATAATGAGCAGTTCTTC.

This chain uses TRBV2 with TRBJ2-7; TRBD1 might be the D (6 bases). The CDR3 is 13 amino acids. The germline gives CDR1 SNHLY, CDR2 FYNNEI. Trimming pared 6 bases from V and 7 bases from J, leaving 16 bases between. CDR3 loop: CASSPRGLWEQYF. The CDR3 region has the DNA TGTGCCAGCAGCCCCAGGGGCTTGTGGGAGCAGTACTTC.

V gene TRBV19 combines with J gene TRBJ2-7, with D maybe TRBD2 (5 bases). The CDR3 runs 14 residues. The ends were cut back, 5 bases at V and 3 bases at J, with 14 bases in the middle. Germline V gives CDR1 LNHDA, CDR2 SQIVND (reference sequence). Here the CDR3 DNA reads TGTGCCAGTAGTCCTCGACAAGAGGGCTACGAGCAGTACTTC. Protein sequence: CASSPRQEGYEQYF.

Many counts were recorded for this clonotype. This chain joins TRBV29-1 and TRBJ1-1, with TRBD1 matching 8 bases. Germline values: CDR1 SQVTM, CDR2 ANQGSEA. With V trimmed by 7 bases and J by 0 bases, 7 bases remained unmatched. The CDR3 runs 14 residues. Here the CDR3 DNA reads TGCAGCGCAGGACAGGGCATCATGAACACTGAAGCTTTCTTT. Protein sequence: CSAGQGIMNTEAFF.

This clonotype was observed a few times. This rearrangement joins TRBV4-1 to TRBJ2-7; weak D call: TRBD2 (5 bases). Germline CDR1 reads MGHRA; CDR2 reads YSYEKL. V shed 1 base and J shed 6 bases, with 10 bases lying between them. This CDR3 has 13 amino acids. CDR3 nucleotides: TGCGCCAGCAGCCAAGGCAACGAGGGCGAGCAGTACGTC. Its translation is CASSQGNEGEQYV.

This clonotype showed up many times. This chain connects TRBV4-1 to TRBJ2-7, with D possibly called TRBD1 or TRBD2 (5 bases each). The V gene lost 0 bases and the J gene lost 0 bases, with 12 bases spanning the gap. The CDR3 spans 16 residues. Germline CDR1 is MGHRA and CDR2 is YSYEKL. The CDR3 region is CASSQDGGPSSYEQYF. The CDR3 DNA follows: TGCGCCAGCAGCCAAGATGGGGGACCCAGCTCCTACGAGCAGTACTTC.

A remark on this clonotype: This may come from a read error, since a much larger clone is one base off. The chain uses TRBV5-6 and TRBJ2-3; D remains unclear. Germline CDR1 and CDR2: SGHDT and YYEEEE. There are 14 residues in the CDR3. The CDR3: CASSTPRTADTKYF. The CDR3 coding sequence is TGTGCCAGCAGCACCCCCCGGACCGCAGATACGAAGTATTTT. Together with reference TRBV5-6 and TRBJ2-3, the CDR3 gives the full variable domain: DAGVTQSPTHLIKTRGQQVTLRCSPKSGHDTVSWYQQALGQGPQFIFQYYEEEERQRGNFPDRFSGHQFPNYSSELNVNALLLGDSALYLCASSTPRTADTKYFGPGTRLTVL.

This clonotype was counted only a few times. J is TRBJ1-4 and V is TRBV5-6, with 7 positions matching TRBD1. The ends lost 3 bases at V and 2 bases at J; junction bases unmatched: 7. The germline CDR1 and CDR2 sequences are SGHDT and YYEEEE. The CDR3 is made up of 16 amino acids. CDR3 sequence: CASSYYRDSTNEKLFF. The CDR3 DNA reads as TGTGCCAGCAGCTACTACCGGGACAGCACTAATGAAAAACTGTTTTTT.

This clonotype has a handful of counts. The chain combines TRBV20-1 with TRBJ2-2, with a weak D call TRBD1 (5 bases). Between the trimmed V and J ends, which lost 2 bases and 1 base, there was a span of 8 bases. The CDR3 is 14 amino acids. The germline V gene has CDR1 DFQATT and CDR2 SNEGSKA (reference sequence). The CDR3, as DNA: TGCAGTGCTAGACGCACAGGGAACACCGGGGAGCTGTTTTTT. This sequence encodes CSARRTGNTGELFF.

This clonotype came up many times. The chain employs TRBV6-5 and TRBJ1-1; weak D call: TRBD1 (6 bases). V lost 2 bases to trimming and J lost 8 bases, with 12 bases between them. Germline V gene sequence: CDR1 MNHEY, CDR2 SVGAGI. This CDR3 region has 13 residues. DNA for the CDR3: TGTGCCAGCAGTTACAATGGACAGCTCGAAGCTTTCTTT. This translates into CASSYNGQLEAFF.

The table lists this clonotype with a few counts. The CDR3 region is CASSLSSGTGTGELFF. The CDR3 DNA reads as TGTGCCAGCAGCTTATCCTCCGGGACGGGCACCGGGGAGCTGTTTTTT. The chain couples TRBV11-2 to TRBJ2-2; D tentatively reads TRBD1 or TRBD2 (5 bases each). Looked up from germline, CDR1 is SGHAT and CDR2 is FQNNGV. The V end was cut by 2 bases, the J end by 4 bases, with 14 bases between. This CDR3 has 16 residues.

This clonotype turned up a few times. The chain employs TRBV20-1 and TRBJ2-1; D not resolved. V was clipped by 0 bases and J by 5 bases, with 20 bases between them. CDR1 and CDR2 from the germline V gene are DFQATT and SNEGSKA (reference sequence). CDR3 length: 17 amino acids. The CDR3 region has the DNA TGCAGTGCTAGAGATCCCGCTAGACACGCGGTAGACAATGAGCAGTTCTTC. This codes for CSARDPARHAVDNEQFF.

This clonotype was seen ten or more times. The V gene is TRBV6-5, the J gene TRBJ1-2; TRBD1 might be the D (6 bases). Deletions cut 2 bases from V and 7 bases from J, with 20 bases between. The V gene's germline CDR1 is MNHEY and CDR2 SVGAGI. This CDR3 has 16 residues. The DNA for the CDR3 is TGTGCCAGCAGTTACAACCCCTCGGGGGGGCTAAGTGGCTACACCTTC. This codes for CASSYNPSGGLSGYTF.

This clonotype was seen a single time. Relative to the germline gene, one junction end is altered; a read error may explain this. This rearrangement joins TRBV6-5 to TRBJ1-5; D is ambiguous. The CDR3 totals 14 residues. CDR1 is MNHEY and CDR2 is SVGAGI in the germline V gene. The CDR3 sequence is CACSYSGFRQPQHF. In DNA form, the CDR3 reads TGTGCCTGCAGTTACTCGGGTTTTAGGCAGCCCCAGCATTTT.

J is TRBJ2-3 and V is TRBV28, with D perhaps matching TRBD2 (6 bases). Per the germline V gene, CDR1 is MDHEN and CDR2 is SYDVKM. The CDR3 spans 15 residues. V dropped 7 bases and J dropped 0 bases, with 14 bases sitting between them. The CDR3 DNA sequence: TGTGCCAGCACCCGTGGGAGGAGGAGCACAGATACGCAGTATTTT. This translates into CASTRGRRSTDTQYF. The full variable domain, with the rest looked up from reference TRBV28 and TRBJ2-3, is DVKVTQSSRYLVKRTGEKVFLECVQDMDHENMFWYRQDPGLGLRLIYFSYDVKMKEKGDIPEGYSVSREKKERFSLILESASTNQTSMYLCASTRGRRSTDTQYFGPGTRLTVL.

This sequence joins TRBV7-2 and TRBJ2-7; 9 nucleotides match TRBD1. Germline V gives CDR1 SGHTA, CDR2 FQGNSA. This CDR3 is 14 amino acids long. Trimming cost V 5 bases and J 3 bases; bases outside gene matches: 5. The chain's CDR3 is CASSVRQGDYEQYF. In DNA, the CDR3 is TGTGCCAGCAGCGTACGACAGGGGGACTACGAGCAGTACTTC.

This clonotype came up many times. The chain links TRBV20-1 to TRBJ2-1; TRBD2 aligns across 8 bases. Germline assignment: CDR1 DFQATT and CDR2 SNEGSKA (reference sequence). This CDR3 contains 13 residues. V shed 3 bases, J shed 9 bases, and the junction held 7 bases outside the gene matches. DNA for the CDR3: TGCAGTGCTAGTGGATCTAGCGGGTTTGAGCAGTTCTTC. It encodes CSASGSSGFEQFF.

This chain joins TRBV29-1 and TRBJ1-2; D is unresolved. This CDR3 region has 15 residues. The ends were cut back, 4 bases at V and 0 bases at J, with 15 bases in the middle. The germline gives CDR1 SQVTM, CDR2 ANQGSEA. DNA for the CDR3: TGCAGCGTTGCGGTGGGCTCCGGAGCTAACTATGGCTACACCTTC. Translating gives CSVAVGSGANYGYTF.

The chain couples TRBV28 to TRBJ2-7, with 11 bases that match TRBD2. V lost 5 bases to trimming and J lost 4 bases; unmatched junction nucleotides: 4. The CDR3 consists of 14 residues. In germline, CDR1 is MDHEN, CDR2 SYDVKM. This CDR3 reads CASSTSGSVYEQYF. The CDR3, as DNA: TGTGCCAGCAGTACTAGCGGGAGCGTTTACGAGCAGTACTTC.

This chain joins TRBV5-4 and TRBJ1-1, with D hard to call. There are 16 residues in the CDR3. Germline-derived CDR1 and CDR2 are SGHNT and YYREEE (reference sequence). The V gene lost 0 bases and the J gene lost 7 bases, with 19 bases spanning the gap. Here the CDR3 DNA reads TGTGCCAGCAGCTTGGTTCCCCGGCGAGATCAAGGTGAAGCTTTCTTT. Its protein product is CASSLVPRRDQGEAFF.